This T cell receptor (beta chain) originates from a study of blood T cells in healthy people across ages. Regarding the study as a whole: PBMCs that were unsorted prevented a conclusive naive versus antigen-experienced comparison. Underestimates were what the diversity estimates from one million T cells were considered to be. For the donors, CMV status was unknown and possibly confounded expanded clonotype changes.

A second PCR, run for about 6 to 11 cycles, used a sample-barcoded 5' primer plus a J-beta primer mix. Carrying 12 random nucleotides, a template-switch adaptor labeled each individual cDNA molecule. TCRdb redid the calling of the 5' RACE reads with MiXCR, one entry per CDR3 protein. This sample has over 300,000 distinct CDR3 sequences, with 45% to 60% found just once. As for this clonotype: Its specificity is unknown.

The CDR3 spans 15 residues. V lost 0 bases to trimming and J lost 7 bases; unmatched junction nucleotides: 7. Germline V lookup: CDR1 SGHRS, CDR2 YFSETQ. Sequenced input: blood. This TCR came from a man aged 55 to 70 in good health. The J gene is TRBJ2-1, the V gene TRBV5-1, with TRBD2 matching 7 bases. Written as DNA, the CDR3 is TGCGCCAGCAGCTTGGTGGGGAGGGCCGTTAATGAGCAGTTCTTC. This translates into CASSLVGRAVNEQFF. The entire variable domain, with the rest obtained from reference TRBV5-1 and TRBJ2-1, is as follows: KAGVTQTPRYLIKTRGQQVTLSCSPISGHRSVSWYQQTPGQGLQFLFEYFSETQRNKGNFPGRFSGRQFSNSRSEMNVSTLELGDSALYLCASSLVGRAVNEQFFGPGTRLTVL.